These T cell receptor beta chains were read from a single sample in a study of blood T cell repertoires in COVID-19. Profiling relied on immunoSEQ multiplex PCR, and the TCRdb table lists in-frame clones only, not all of them. Among about 250,000 clones, approximately 80% were seen once, and the ten largest hold approximately 5%. The sample comprised PBMCs or T cells enriched from blood (not recorded which). The origin of the receptors is a man aged 40-49 years who had been exposed to COVID-19. The CDR3 runs from the conserved cysteine through the conserved F or W. A D gene is named only where the DNA matches it firmly. Expanded clones get a size class; other rows say once, few or many, or leave the size out.

V,size,D,J,DNA,CDR3
TRBV15,.,.,TRBJ1-2,TGTGCCACCAGCAGCTCCCCAGGGGAGAACTATGGCTACACCTTC,CATSSSPGENYGYTF
TRBV19,.,TRBD2,TRBJ2-1,TGTGCCAGTAGTATACAGCTAGCGGGAGACAAGTTCTTC,CASSIQLAGDKFF
TRBV15,.,TRBD1,TRBJ1-2,TGTGCCACCAGCAGTTCCGGGACAGCCTCTAACTATGGCTACACCTTC,CATSSSGTASNYGYTF
TRBV29-1,.,.,TRBJ2-7,TGCAGCACGATAGGGGGTCACGAGCAGTACTTC,CSTIGGHEQYF
TRBV2,.,TRBD2,TRBJ2-1,TGTGCCAGCAGTGTGTCCAGCGGGAGCTACAATGAGCAGTTCTTC,CASSVSSGSYNEQFF
TRBV28,once,TRBD2,TRBJ2-3,TGTGCCAGCCCCGAGACTAGGGCGGGAGCTACAGATACGCAGTATTTT,CASPETRAGATDTQYF
TRBV5-4,.,.,TRBJ2-5,TGTGCCAGCAGCCAGACACAAGAGACCCAGTACTTC,CASSQTQETQYF
TRBV24-1,.,.,TRBJ1-1,TGTGCCACCAGTGACAGGAAAGAAGCTTTCTTT,CATSDRKEAFF
TRBV6-5,few,.,TRBJ2-7,TGTGCCAGCAGTTACTCTCTGCCAGGGTGGTCCTACGAGCAGTACTTC,CASSYSLPGWSYEQYF
TRBV6-5,.,TRBD2,TRBJ2-7,TGTGCCAGCAGAGCCGTTCACGGGAGGGCCTACGAGCAGTACTTC,CASRAVHGRAYEQYF
TRBV6-5,.,TRBD1,TRBJ2-5,TGTGCCAGCAGACTCGGGACAGGGGGCCGATGGTACTTC,CASRLGTGGRWYF
TRBV6-5,.,TRBD1,TRBJ1-5,TGTGCCAGCAGTTTAGGCCAGGGGGCGATTCAGCCCCAGCATTTT,CASSLGQGAIQPQHF
TRBV5-1,.,.,TRBJ2-1,TGCGCCAGCAGCTTGGAGTTCAGCGGCTATTGGGAGGAGCAGTTCTTC,CASSLEFSGYWEEQFF
TRBV11-3,.,TRBD1,TRBJ1-1,TGTGCCAGCAGCTTAGCCGGGACAGGGTGGACTGAAGCTTTCTTT,CASSLAGTGWTEAFF
TRBV19,.,.,TRBJ2-3,TGTGCCAGTAGTCCGACCCTGACACGCACAGATACGCAGTATTTT,CASSPTLTRTDTQYF
TRBV29-1,.,TRBD2,TRBJ2-7,TGCAGCGTATTAGCGGGAGGTATGTGGGAGCAGTACTTC,CSVLAGGMWEQYF
TRBV24-1,.,TRBD1,TRBJ2-5,TGTGCCACCAGTGAGCACACACAGGGGCTTCGGGAGACCCAGTACTTC,CATSEHTQGLRETQYF
TRBV19,.,.,TRBJ2-3,TGTGCCAGCCGAACAGGGCCTAGCACAGATACGCAGTATTTT,CASRTGPSTDTQYF
TRBV5-8,.,TRBD2,TRBJ2-5,TGTGCCAGCAGCCCCAGACTAGCGGGAGGCCCAGAGACCCAGTACTTC,CASSPRLAGGPETQYF
TRBV10-2,.,TRBD2,TRBJ2-7,TGCGCCAGCGCCCCTCTATTAGCGGGCTTACTCTACGAGCAGTACTTC,CASAPLLAGLLYEQYF
TRBV2,.,.,TRBJ1-5,TGTGCCAGCAGTAGCCGGGAATATCAGCCCCAGCATTTT,CASSSREYQPQHF
TRBV7-9,.,TRBD1,TRBJ2-7,TGTGCCAGCAGCTCTCCGGGACAGGGGTTGCGGCCTGCATCCGAGCAGTACTTC,CASSSPGQGLRPASEQYF
TRBV6-1,.,TRBD1,TRBJ1-1,TGTGCCAGCAGTGAAGACGGCAGGGGGTCTGGAGCTTTCTTT,CASSEDGRGSGAFF
TRBV18,.,.,TRBJ1-1,TGTGCCAGCTCACCACAGGACTTTTGGTCGGCTGAAGCTTTCTTT,CASSPQDFWSAEAFF
TRBV7-2,.,.,TRBJ1-1,TGTGCCAGCAGCTTAGGGGGTGTGGGGGGCACTGAAGCTTTCTTT,CASSLGGVGGTEAFF
TRBV27,.,.,TRBJ1-5,TGTGCCAGCATGAGGGACGGCAGGGGTTGGCAGCCCCAGCATTTT,CASMRDGRGWQPQHF
TRBV21-1,once,.,TRBJ1-1,TGTGCCAGCAGCTCCAGCGCCGGGACAGGGGCGACTGAAGCTTTCTTT,CASSSSAGTGATEAFF
TRBV5-8,.,.,TRBJ2-2,TGTGCCAGCAACCCCGGGAGAGCTCCGAACACCGGGGAGCTGTTTTTT,CASNPGRAPNTGELFF
TRBV27,.,.,TRBJ2-7,TGTGCCAGCAGTTTAACGCCCGAGCTTCCGGGCGAGCAGTACTTC,CASSLTPELPGEQYF
TRBV3-1/TRBV3-2,once,TRBD1,TRBJ1-6,TGTGCCAGCAGCCACACAGGGGCTAATTCACCCCTCCACTTT,CASSHTGANSPLHF
TRBV9,.,TRBD2,TRBJ2-1,TGTGCCAGCAGCCGACGGGCGGGAGTAGGCAATGAGCAGTTCTTC,CASSRRAGVGNEQFF
TRBV7-2,.,.,TRBJ1-1,TGTGCCAGCAGCTCGTCGGACAGATTCGACACTGAAGCTTTCTTT,CASSSSDRFDTEAFF
TRBV9,.,.,TRBJ2-6,TGTGCCAGCACGAGGCAGGGCGGTTCTTCTGGGGCCAACGTCCTGACTTTC,CASTRQGGSSGANVLTF
TRBV19,.,.,TRBJ1-5,TGTGCCAGTAGTATCGAACCAGCCAACAGGGCAAATCAGCCCCAGCATTTT,CASSIEPANRANQPQHF
TRBV5-1,.,.,TRBJ2-5,TGCGCCAGCAGCTCCCCTATCCAAGAGACCCAGTACTTC,CASSSPIQETQYF
TRBV27,.,TRBD1,TRBJ2-4,TGTGCCATCAAATCCGGGACAGGGGATAACATTCAGTACTTC,CAIKSGTGDNIQYF
TRBV5-4,.,.,TRBJ1-1,TGTGCCAGCAGCTTGGGACAATACACTGAAGCTTTCTTT,CASSLGQYTEAFF
TRBV18,.,.,TRBJ1-2,TGTGCCAGCTCACCGGAACAGGAATATGGCTACACCTTC,CASSPEQEYGYTF
TRBV6-1,.,.,TRBJ1-2,TGTGCCAGCAGTGAAGGAGGGAATAGGGCCTATGGCTACACCTTC,CASSEGGNRAYGYTF
TRBV11-3,once,.,TRBJ2-7,TGTGCCAGCAGCTACCAGGGGTTCTCCTACGAGCAGTACTTC,CASSYQGFSYEQYF
TRBV13,.,.,TRBJ1-1,TGTGCCAGCAGCTTAGGGACACTGTACACTGAAGCTTTCTTT,CASSLGTLYTEAFF
TRBV30,.,.,TRBJ1-2,TGTGCACGGTCGAGAGAATCTCGGGGCTACACCTTC,CARSRESRGYTF
TRBV5-6,.,.,TRBJ1-3,TGTGCCAGCAGCCGGGGAAACACCATATATTTT,CASSRGNTIYF
TRBV19,.,TRBD2,TRBJ2-3,TGTGCCAGTAGTATAACCGGGGGACTAGCGGACACAGATACGCAGTATTTT,CASSITGGLADTDTQYF
TRBV10-1,.,.,TRBJ2-7,TGCGCCAGCAGTAACGGCTACGAGCAGTACTTC,CASSNGYEQYF